The TCR beta chain described here comes from a study of technical replicates of blood from four donors. Data came from immunoSEQ multiplex PCR; TCRdb stores just in-frame clones and leaves some out. The data contain around 69,000 clones, around 87% of them singletons. Sequenced material: PBMCs. This clonotype originated in a human donor in good health. Some clones in this sample may be carry-over from other donors' samples.

The CDR3 bases are TGTGCCAGTAGTATATCCGGGCCGTCTAGCGGTACTTTTACCTCCTACGAGCAGTACTTC. It encodes CASSISGPSSGTFTSYEQYF. This rearrangement joins TRBV19 to TRBJ2-7, with 7 bases fitting TRBD2. The CDR3 covers 20 residues. Trimming took 2 bases from V and 0 from J; bases not matched to a gene: 19. From germline, CDR1 is LNHDA and CDR2 SQIVND (reference sequence).